The clone carrying this T cell receptor (beta chain) appeared a few times. The junction had 25 bases not matched to a gene; V was cut back by 7 bases and J by 3 bases. There are 20 residues in the CDR3. This specimen belongs to a study of blood T cells in healthy people across ages. The study isolated at least 7 million PBMCs from each sample. A second PCR, run for about 7 to 11 cycles, used a sample-barcoded 5' primer plus a J-beta primer mix. TCRdb itself ran the 5' RACE reads through MiXCR, one entry per CDR3 protein. The sample has roughly 2 million distinct CDR3 sequences, around 50% seen once; the top ten hold over 2%.

This clonotype was obtained from a middle-aged woman in good health. This rearrangement joins TRBV12-3 or TRBV12-4 to TRBJ2-7; 9 bases match TRBD1. The specimen sequenced was blood. CDR3 coding DNA: TGTGCCAGCAACCTGCCCCGGGACAGGGACGGAGAGGACCCGGTCTACGAGCAGTACTTC. Translated, it gives CASNLPRDRDGEDPVYEQYF.